Given below is one TCR beta chain in context. Its antigen is unidentified. The sample is drawn from a study of early T cells in non-severe SARS-CoV-2 infection. On the study more broadly: Unpaired chains resulted from sequencing bulk RNA of unsorted whole blood.

CDR1 SGHAT and CDR2 FQNNGV come from the germline V gene. V was trimmed by 0 bases and J by 10 bases, leaving 7 bases between them. The CDR3 runs to 12 residues. Attachment of unique molecular identifiers to individual cDNA molecules was performed. TCRdb reprocessed the 5' RACE reads with MiXCR, giving one entry per CDR3 protein. The repertoire holds about 92,000 distinct CDR3 sequences, roughly 17% seen once, with over 1% in the top ten. Findings and limits, study-wide: Matching with VDJdb favored anti-spike CD8 responses (missing private and CD4 specificities).

Material for sequencing was whole blood. The chain couples TRBV11-2 to TRBJ2-1; no definite D call. The clonotype comes from an adult who was a healthcare worker with PCR-confirmed SARS-CoV-2 infection or an uninfected control (not recorded which). Here the CDR3 DNA reads TGTGCCAGCAGCTTAGAACTCCTGGAGCAGTTCTTC. It specifies CASSLELLEQFF.